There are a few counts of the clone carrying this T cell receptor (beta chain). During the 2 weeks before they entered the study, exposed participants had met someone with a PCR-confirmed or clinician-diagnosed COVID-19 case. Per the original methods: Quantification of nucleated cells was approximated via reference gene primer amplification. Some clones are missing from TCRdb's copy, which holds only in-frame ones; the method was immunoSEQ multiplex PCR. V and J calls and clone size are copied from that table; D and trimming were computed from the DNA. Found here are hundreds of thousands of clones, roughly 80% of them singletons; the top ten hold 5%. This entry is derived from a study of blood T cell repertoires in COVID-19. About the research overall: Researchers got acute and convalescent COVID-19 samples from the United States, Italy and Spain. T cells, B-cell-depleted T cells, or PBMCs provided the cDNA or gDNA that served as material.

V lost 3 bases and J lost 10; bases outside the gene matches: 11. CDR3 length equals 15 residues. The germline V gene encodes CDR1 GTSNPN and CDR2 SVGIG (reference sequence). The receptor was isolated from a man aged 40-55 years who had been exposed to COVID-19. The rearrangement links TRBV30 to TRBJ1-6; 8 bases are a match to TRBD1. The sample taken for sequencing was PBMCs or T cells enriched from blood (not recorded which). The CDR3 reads CAWRTTGVNLSPLHF. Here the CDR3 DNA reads TGTGCCTGGAGAACGACAGGGGTCAACTTATCACCCCTCCACTTT.